The T cell receptor beta chain under discussion was sequenced for a study of T cells in Graves' hyperthyroidism and ophthalmopathy. Study-level results: Ophthalmopathy was predicted by the model a median of around 5.9 months ahead of onset. Blood also showed most of the thyroid clonotypes that were expanded above 0.001.

Amplified TCR beta CDR3 regions derived from RNA transcripts. An initial round of RT-PCR targeting the TCR CDR3 relied on the HTBI primer set. TCRdb reanalysed the multiplex PCR reads using MiXCR and keeps one entry per CDR3 protein. The sample lists a few hundred thousand distinct CDR3 sequences; 46% were seen once. V was trimmed by 8 bases and J by 3 bases, leaving 17 bases between them. The germline V gene encodes CDR1 SQVTM and CDR2 ANQGSEA. CDR3 length: 13 residues. A word on this clonotype: Its antigen is unknown.

The sequenced sample consisted of peripheral blood or thyroid tissue (not recorded which). This TCR was sampled from an adult woman with Graves' disease, either hyperthyroidism or ophthalmopathy (not recorded which). The gene calls are TRBV29-1 and TRBJ2-7, with D possibly being TRBD1 (7 bases). CDR3 sequence reads: CSLTGTDYYEQYF. The CDR3 DNA reads TGCAGCTTGACAGGGACGGACTACTACGAGCAGTACTTC.